This T cell receptor (beta chain) emerged from a study of regulatory T cells in long-lasting Graves disease. Regarding time point: newly diagnosed GD, antithyroid drugs for less than 3 months. After RNA was extracted from PBMCs, the TCR library was made from it. A few counts support this clonotype. CDR1 and CDR2 (germline): GTSNPN, SVGIG (reference sequence). This CDR3 region has 18 residues. V shed 3 bases and J 4 bases; nucleotides not matched to a gene: 15. Construction of the TCR beta libraries employed iRepertoire HTBI primers in conjunction with Arm-PCR of CDR3 regions. One entry per CDR3 protein, called by TCRdb with MiXCR from the multiplex PCR reads. The sample consists of approximately 540,000 distinct CDR3 sequences, about 12% of them appearing once. These data were also reused for a study on T cells in Graves' hyperthyroidism and ophthalmopathy.

This specimen consisted of peripheral blood mononuclear cells (PBMCs), obtained at new diagnosis, from a patient treated with antithyroid drugs. The sequence was collected from a woman younger than 45 with Graves disease. This sequence joins TRBV30 and TRBJ1-2; 12 bases match TRBD1. The DNA of the CDR3 is TGTGCCTGGAGCCTACCCAGGGACAGGGGGCGATGGGGCTATGGCTACACCTTC. It encodes CAWSLPRDRGRWGYGYTF.